The T cell receptor beta chain described here comes from a study of Tregs in tolerant kidney transplant recipients. Germline V lookup: CDR1 GTSNPN, CDR2 SVGIG (reference sequence). With V trimmed by 2 bases and J by 3 bases, 6 bases remained unmatched. The CDR3 has 15 amino acids. Profiled with immunoSEQ multiplex PCR; TCRdb holds only in-frame clones, not every one. The sample data list 31,000 or so clones. For this clone: The CDR3 end falls 3 residues outside the read, so it is completed with the germline J gene.

The rearrangement links TRBV30 to TRBJ2-2; 7 bases are shared with TRBD1. Here the sequenced sample was CD8+ T cells from blood, taken before the transplant. The sequence was obtained from a human donor who received a combined kidney and bone marrow transplant. The CDR3 bases that were read are TGTGCCTGGAGTATCCGGGACAGAGACACCGGGGAG. Its translation is CAWSIRDRDTGE. The CDR3 in full is CAWSIRDRDTGELFF.